This entry is about one T cell receptor beta chain. Its antigen is as yet unknown. The data are from a study of regulatory T cells in long-lasting Graves disease. Relying on iRepertoire HTBI primers and Arm-PCR of CDR3 regions, the team built TCR beta libraries. MiXCR was run by TCRdb on the multiplex PCR reads, yielding one entry per CDR3 protein. The sample includes about 620,000 distinct CDR3 sequences, approximately 15% of them seen just once. Time point indicated: newly diagnosed GD, antithyroid drugs for less than 3 months. Generation of the TCR library employed RNA extracted from PBMCs. An endocrinology unit in Xi'an, China, supplied the patients. With V trimmed by 5 bases and J by 6 bases, 5 bases remained unmatched. This CDR3 region has 14 residues. CDR1 GTSNPN and CDR2 SVGIG come from the germline V gene (reference sequence). Study-level points and caveats: The study found TRBV28, TRBJ1-2 and TRBJ2-5 favored in persistent disease. Peripheral blood, not thyroid tissue, was the sole material studied.

These same data were also listed under a study on T cells in Graves' hyperthyroidism and ophthalmopathy. That publication notes: Researchers ran a first-round RT-PCR on the TCR CDR3 using the HTBI primer set.

The chain recombines TRBV30 with TRBJ2-1; 12 nucleotides match TRBD2. Sequenced material: peripheral blood mononuclear cells (PBMCs), taken at new diagnosis, from a patient treated with antithyroid drugs. The receptor was derived from a woman aged 30 to 39 with Graves disease. CDR3 in DNA: TGTGCCTGGGAACTAGCGGGAGGCCGCAATGAGCAGTTCTTC. It specifies CAWELAGGRNEQFF.